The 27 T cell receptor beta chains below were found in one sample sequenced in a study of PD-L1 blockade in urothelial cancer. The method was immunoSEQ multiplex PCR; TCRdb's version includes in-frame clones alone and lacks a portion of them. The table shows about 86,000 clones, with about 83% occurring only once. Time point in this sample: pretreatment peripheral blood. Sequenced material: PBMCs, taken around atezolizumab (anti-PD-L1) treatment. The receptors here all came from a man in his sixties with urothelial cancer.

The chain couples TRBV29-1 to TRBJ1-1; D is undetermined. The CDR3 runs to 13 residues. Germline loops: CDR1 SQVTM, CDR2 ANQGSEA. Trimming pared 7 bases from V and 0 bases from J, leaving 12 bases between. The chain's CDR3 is CSAVRGMNTEAFF. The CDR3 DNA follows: TGCAGCGCCGTGCGGGGAATGAACACTGAAGCTTTCTTT.

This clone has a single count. CDR3 protein: CASLGEGWNEQFF. The CDR3 bases are TGTGCCAGCTTGGGGGAGGGGTGGAATGAGCAGTTCTTC. The V call is TRBV11-3, the J call TRBJ2-1, with 7 bases fitting TRBD2. V lost 8 bases, J lost 7 bases, and 8 bases stayed unmatched. The CDR3 contains 13 residues. Germline loops: CDR1 SGHNT, CDR2 YENEEA.

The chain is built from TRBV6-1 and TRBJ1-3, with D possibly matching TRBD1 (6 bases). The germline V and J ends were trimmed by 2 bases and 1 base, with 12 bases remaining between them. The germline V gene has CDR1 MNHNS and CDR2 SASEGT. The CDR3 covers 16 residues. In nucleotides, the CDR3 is TGTGCCAGCAGTGAAACTTCCAGGGGATCTGGAAACACCATATATTTT. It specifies CASSETSRGSGNTIYF.

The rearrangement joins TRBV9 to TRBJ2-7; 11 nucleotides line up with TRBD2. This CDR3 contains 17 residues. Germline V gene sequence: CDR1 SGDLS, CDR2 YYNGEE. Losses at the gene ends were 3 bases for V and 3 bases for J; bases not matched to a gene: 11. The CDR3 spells CASSATLFSGRGYEQYF. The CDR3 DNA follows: TGTGCCAGCAGCGCGACTCTCTTTAGCGGGAGGGGCTACGAGCAGTACTTC.

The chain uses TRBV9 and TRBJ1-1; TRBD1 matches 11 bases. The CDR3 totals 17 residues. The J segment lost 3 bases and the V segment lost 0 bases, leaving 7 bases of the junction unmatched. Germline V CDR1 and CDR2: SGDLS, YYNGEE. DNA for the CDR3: TGTGCCAGCAGCGTAGAGGGACAGGGGGATCGGGACACTGAAGCTTTCTTT. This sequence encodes CASSVEGQGDRDTEAFF.

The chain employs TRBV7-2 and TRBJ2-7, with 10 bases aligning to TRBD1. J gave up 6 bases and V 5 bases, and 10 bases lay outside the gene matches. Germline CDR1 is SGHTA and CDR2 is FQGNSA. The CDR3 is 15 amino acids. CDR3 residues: CASSLWTGGVGEQYF. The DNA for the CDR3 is TGTGCCAGCAGCCTCTGGACAGGGGGGGTAGGCGAGCAGTACTTC.

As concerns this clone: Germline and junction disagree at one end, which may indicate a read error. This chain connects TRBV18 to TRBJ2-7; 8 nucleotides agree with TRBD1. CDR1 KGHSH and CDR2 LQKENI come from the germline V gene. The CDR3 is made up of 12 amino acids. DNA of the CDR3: TGTGCCAGCTCAGATGACAGGGGTGGTTTGAACTTC. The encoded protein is CASSDDRGGLNF.

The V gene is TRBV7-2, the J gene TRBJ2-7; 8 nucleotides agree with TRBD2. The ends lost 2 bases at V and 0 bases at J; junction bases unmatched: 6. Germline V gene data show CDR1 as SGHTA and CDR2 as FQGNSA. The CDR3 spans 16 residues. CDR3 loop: CASSLKGLAGSYEQYF. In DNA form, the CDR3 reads TGTGCCAGCAGCTTAAAGGGTCTAGCGGGCTCCTACGAGCAGTACTTC.

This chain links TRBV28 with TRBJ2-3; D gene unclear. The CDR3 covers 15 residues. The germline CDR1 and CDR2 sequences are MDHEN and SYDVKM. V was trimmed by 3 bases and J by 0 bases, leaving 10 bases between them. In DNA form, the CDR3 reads TGTGCCAGCAGTTTTGGCGGAAGTAGCACAGATACGCAGTATTTT. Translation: CASSFGGSSTDTQYF.

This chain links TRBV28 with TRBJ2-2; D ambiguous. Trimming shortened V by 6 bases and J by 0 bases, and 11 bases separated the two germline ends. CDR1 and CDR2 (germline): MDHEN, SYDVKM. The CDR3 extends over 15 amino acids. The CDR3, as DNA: TGTGCCAGCAGGGTAGCAAGCGCGAACACCGGGGAGCTGTTTTTT. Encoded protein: CASRVASANTGELFF.

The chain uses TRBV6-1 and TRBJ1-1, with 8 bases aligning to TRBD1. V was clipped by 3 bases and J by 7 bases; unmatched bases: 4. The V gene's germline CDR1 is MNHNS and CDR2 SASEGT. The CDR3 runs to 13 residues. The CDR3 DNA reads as TGTGCCAGCAGTGACAGGGGGCGCGGTGAAGCTTTCTTT. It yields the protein CASSDRGRGEAFF.

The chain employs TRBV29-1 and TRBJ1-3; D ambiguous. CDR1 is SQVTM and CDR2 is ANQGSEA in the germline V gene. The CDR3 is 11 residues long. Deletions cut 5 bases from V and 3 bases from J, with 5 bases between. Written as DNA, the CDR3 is TGCAGCGTTCTAGTTGGAAACACCATATATTTT. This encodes CSVLVGNTIYF.

The CDR3 protein is CASSPTVYSYNEQFF. The CDR3 nucleotides are TGTGCCAGCAGCCCGACAGTCTACTCCTACAATGAGCAGTTCTTC. This chain links TRBV6-4 with TRBJ2-1; maybe TRBD1 (5 bases). The germline V gene encodes CDR1 MRHNA and CDR2 SNTAGT. The CDR3 is 15 amino acids. V was shortened by 6 bases and J by 0 bases, with 12 bases between the two germline ends.

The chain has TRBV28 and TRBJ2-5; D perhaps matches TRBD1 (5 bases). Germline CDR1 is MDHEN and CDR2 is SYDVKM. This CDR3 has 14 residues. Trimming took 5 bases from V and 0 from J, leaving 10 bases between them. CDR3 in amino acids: CASSLSGYQETQYF. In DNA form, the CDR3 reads TGTGCCAGCAGTCTGTCAGGGTACCAAGAGACCCAGTACTTC.

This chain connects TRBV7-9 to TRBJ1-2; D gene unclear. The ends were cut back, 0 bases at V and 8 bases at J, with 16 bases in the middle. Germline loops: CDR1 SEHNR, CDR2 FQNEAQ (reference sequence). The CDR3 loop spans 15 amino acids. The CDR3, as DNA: TGTGCCAGCAGCTTAGCGCTCGCCGGGTTAGGCGGCTACACCTTC. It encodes CASSLALAGLGGYTF.

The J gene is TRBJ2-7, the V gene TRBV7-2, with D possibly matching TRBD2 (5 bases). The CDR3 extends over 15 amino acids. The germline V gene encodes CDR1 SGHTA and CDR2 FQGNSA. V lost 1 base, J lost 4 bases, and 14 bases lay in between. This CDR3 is CASSLVTGSRYEQYF. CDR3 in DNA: TGTGCCAGCAGCTTAGTTACGGGATCAAGGTACGAGCAGTACTTC.

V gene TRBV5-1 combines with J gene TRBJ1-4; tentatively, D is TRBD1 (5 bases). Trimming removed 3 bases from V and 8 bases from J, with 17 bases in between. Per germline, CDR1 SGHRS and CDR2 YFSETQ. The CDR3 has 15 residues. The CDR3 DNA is TGCGCCAGCAGCTCGACGGGGGGAATAGGCGAAAAACTGTTTTTT. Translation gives CASSSTGGIGEKLFF.

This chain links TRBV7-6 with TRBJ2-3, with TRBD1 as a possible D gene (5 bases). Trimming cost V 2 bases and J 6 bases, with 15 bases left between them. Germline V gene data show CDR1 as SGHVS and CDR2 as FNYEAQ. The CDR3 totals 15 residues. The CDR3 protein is CASSLLGRGTDTQYF. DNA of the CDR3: TGTGCCAGCAGCTTATTGGGGCGCGGTACTGATACGCAGTATTTT.

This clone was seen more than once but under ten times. The CDR3 coding sequence is TGTGCCAGCAGTTTTCAGGGACAGAACACCGGGGAGCTGTTTTTT. It translates to CASSFQGQNTGELFF. The chain is built from TRBV27 and TRBJ2-2, with D possibly matching TRBD1 (6 bases). The germline CDR1 and CDR2 sequences are MNHEY and SMNVEV (reference sequence). Trimming removed 3 bases from V and 1 base from J, with 9 bases in between. The CDR3 runs 15 residues.

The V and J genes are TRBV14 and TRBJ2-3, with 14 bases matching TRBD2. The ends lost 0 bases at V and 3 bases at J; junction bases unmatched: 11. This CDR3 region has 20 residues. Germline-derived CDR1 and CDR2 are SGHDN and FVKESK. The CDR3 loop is CASSQDYGTSGRGLTDTQYF. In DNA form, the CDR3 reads TGTGCCAGCAGCCAAGATTACGGGACTAGCGGGAGAGGCTTGACAGATACGCAGTATTTT.

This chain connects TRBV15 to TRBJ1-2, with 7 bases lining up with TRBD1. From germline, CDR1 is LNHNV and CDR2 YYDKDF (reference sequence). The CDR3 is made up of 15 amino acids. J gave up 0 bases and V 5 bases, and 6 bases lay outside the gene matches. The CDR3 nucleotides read TGTGCCACCAGCGAGGACAGGAAAGCTAACTATGGCTACACCTTC. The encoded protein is CATSEDRKANYGYTF.

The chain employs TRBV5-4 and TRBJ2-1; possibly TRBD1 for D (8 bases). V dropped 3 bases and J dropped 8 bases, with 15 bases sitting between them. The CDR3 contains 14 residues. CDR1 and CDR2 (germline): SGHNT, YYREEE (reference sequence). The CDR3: CASSWGGQVHEQFF. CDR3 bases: TGTGCCAGCAGCTGGGGGGGACAGGTTCATGAGCAGTTCTTC.

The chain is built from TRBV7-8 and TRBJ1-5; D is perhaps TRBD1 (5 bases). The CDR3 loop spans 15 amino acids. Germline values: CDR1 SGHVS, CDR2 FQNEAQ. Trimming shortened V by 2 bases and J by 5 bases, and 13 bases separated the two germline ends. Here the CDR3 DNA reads TGTGCCAGCAGCTTAAGGAGCGGGGGGGATCAGCCCCAGCATTTT. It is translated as CASSLRSGGDQPQHF.

Here the CDR3 reads CASTSSGTGFVGEQFF. DNA for the CDR3: TGTGCCAGCACCTCGTCCGGGACAGGGTTCGTTGGTGAGCAGTTCTTC. V is TRBV5-6 and J is TRBJ2-1, with TRBD1 matching 9 bases. Germline V gene lookup returns CDR1 SGHDT and CDR2 YYEEEE. After removal of 6 bases from V and 9 bases from J, the junction contained 16 bases not matched to a gene. This CDR3 region has 16 residues.

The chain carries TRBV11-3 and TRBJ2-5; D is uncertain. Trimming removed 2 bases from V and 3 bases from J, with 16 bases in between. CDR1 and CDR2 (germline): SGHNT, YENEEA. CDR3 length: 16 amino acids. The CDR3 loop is CASSLLSLTFKETQYF. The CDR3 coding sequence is TGTGCCAGCAGCTTATTAAGCCTTACCTTTAAAGAGACCCAGTACTTC.

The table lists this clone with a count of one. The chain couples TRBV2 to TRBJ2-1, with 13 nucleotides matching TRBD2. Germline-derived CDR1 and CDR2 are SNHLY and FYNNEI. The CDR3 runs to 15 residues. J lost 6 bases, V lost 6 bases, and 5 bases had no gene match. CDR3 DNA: TGTGCCAGCAGGGTGGGACTAGCGGGGATCAATGAGCAGTTCTTC. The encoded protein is CASRVGLAGINEQFF.

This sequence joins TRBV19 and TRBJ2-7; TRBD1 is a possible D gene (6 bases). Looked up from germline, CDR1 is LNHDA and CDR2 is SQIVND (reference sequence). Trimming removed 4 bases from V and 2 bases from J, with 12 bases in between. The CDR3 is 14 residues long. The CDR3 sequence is CASSTGQFPYEQYF. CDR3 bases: TGTGCCAGTAGTACGGGACAATTCCCCTACGAGCAGTACTTC. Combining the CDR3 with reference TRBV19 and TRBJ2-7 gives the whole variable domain DGGITQSPKYLFRKEGQNVTLSCEQNLNHDAMYWYRQDPGQGLRLIYYSQIVNDFQKGDIAEGYSVSREKKESFPLTVTSAQKNPTAFYLCASSTGQFPYEQYFGPGTRLTVT.